The clone carrying this T cell receptor (beta chain) was recorded a few times. Its antigen is not identified. Vbeta (60) and Jbeta (13) primers were used in the PCR. Some clones are missing from TCRdb's copy, which holds only in-frame ones; the method was immunoSEQ multiplex PCR. The data show around 150,000 clones, about 73% seen once. These data are taken from a study of cytomegalovirus exposure and HLA in healthy donors. V was clipped by 11 bases and J by 5 bases, with 18 bases between them. Germline lookup yields CDR1 SEHNR and CDR2 FQNEAQ (reference sequence). There are 14 residues in the CDR3. Findings of the study overall: Immune exposure was documented only through CMV serostatus. In a later analysis, HLA-associated TCR beta chains were more clonally expanded than equally common others.

The clonotype was recovered from a woman in her thirties or forties in good health and CMV-seronegative. The rearrangement joins TRBV7-9 to TRBJ1-4, with a weak D call TRBD1 (6 bases). Sequenced sample: PBMCs. The CDR3 loop reads CAGAPAGGNEKLFF. The CDR3 bases are TGTGCCGGAGCCCCGGCGGGGGGCAATGAAAAACTGTTTTTT.